This T cell receptor beta chain derives from a study of PD-L1 blockade in urothelial cancer. Study-wide context: About 90% of the 29 patients comprised males who had bladder-origin urothelial cancer. The patients had undergone anywhere from 0 to 3 prior chemotherapy regimens. Analysis of blood occurred 3 weeks (second dose) and 6 weeks after treatment start. Specimens of blood held a median count of roughly 130,000 T cells.

Germline CDR1 reads SNHLY; CDR2 reads FYNNEI. V trimming: 4 bases; J trimming: 7 bases; junction bases outside the gene matches: 6. CDR3 length: 14 residues. Using immunoSEQ multiplex PCR, the repertoire was profiled, and TCRdb retains in-frame clones only, with some absent. The sample carries around 100,000 clones, approximately 90% recorded once. This clone was observed once. The sample's time point: peripheral blood 6 weeks after treatment start. The sequenced sample was PBMCs, obtained around atezolizumab (anti-PD-L1) treatment. The sequence was collected from a man between 60 and 70 years old with urothelial cancer. The chain has TRBV2 and TRBJ2-1, with 8 bases identical to TRBD2. CDR3 protein: CASSGRGVLNEQFF. The CDR3 bases are TGTGCCAGCAGTGGGCGGGGGGTTCTTAATGAGCAGTTCTTC.